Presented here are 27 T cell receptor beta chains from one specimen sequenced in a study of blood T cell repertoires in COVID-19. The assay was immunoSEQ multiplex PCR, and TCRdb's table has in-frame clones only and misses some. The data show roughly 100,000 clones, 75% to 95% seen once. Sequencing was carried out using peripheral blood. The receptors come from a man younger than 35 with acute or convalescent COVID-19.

CDR3 in DNA: TGTGCCAGCAGCCAAGACGCGGGGGGTCAGCCCCAGCATTTT. This gives the protein CASSQDAGGQPQHF. V usage is TRBV3-1 (or the pseudogene TRBV3-2) and J usage is TRBJ1-5, with D possibly matching TRBD1 (5 bases). This CDR3 contains 14 residues. V was cut by 0 bases and J by 6 bases, with 9 bases left in between. Germline V gene sequence: CDR1 LGHDT, CDR2 YNNKEL (reference sequence).

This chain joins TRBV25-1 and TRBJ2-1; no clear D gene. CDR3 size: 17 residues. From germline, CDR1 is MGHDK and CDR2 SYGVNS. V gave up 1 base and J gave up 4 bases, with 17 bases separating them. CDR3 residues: CASSESPRLLLYNEQFF. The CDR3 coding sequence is TGTGCCAGCAGTGAATCCCCGCGGCTCCTCCTATACAATGAGCAGTTCTTC. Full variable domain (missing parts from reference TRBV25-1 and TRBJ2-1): EADIYQTPRYLVIGTGKKITLECSQTMGHDKMYWYQQDPGMELHLIHYSYGVNSTEKGDLSSESTVSRIRTEHFPLTLESARPSHTSQYLCASSESPRLLLYNEQFFGPGTRLTVL.

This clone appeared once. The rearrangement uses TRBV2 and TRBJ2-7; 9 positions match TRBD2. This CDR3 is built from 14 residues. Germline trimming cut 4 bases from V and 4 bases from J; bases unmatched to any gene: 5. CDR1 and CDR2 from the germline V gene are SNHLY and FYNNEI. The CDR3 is CASSGTSAGYEQYF. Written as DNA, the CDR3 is TGTGCCAGCAGTGGGACTAGCGCAGGGTACGAGCAGTACTTC.

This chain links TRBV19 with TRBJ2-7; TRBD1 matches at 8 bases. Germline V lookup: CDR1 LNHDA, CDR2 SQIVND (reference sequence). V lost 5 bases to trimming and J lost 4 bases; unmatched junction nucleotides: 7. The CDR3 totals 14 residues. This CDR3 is CASSLTGDKYEQYF. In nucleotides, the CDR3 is TGTGCCAGTAGTCTGACAGGGGACAAGTACGAGCAGTACTTC.

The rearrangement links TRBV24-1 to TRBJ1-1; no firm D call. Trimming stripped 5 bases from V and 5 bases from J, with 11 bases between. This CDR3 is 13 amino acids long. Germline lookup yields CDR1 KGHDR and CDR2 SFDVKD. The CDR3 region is CATSGGGSTEAFF. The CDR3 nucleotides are TGTGCCACCAGTGGGGGAGGGTCTACTGAAGCTTTCTTT.

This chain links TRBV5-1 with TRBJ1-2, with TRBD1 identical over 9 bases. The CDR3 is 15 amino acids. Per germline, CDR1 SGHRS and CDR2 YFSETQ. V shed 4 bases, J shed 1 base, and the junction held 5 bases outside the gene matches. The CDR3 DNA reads TGCGCCAGCAGCCCGGGACAGGGACTTAACTATGGCTACACCTTC. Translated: CASSPGQGLNYGYTF.

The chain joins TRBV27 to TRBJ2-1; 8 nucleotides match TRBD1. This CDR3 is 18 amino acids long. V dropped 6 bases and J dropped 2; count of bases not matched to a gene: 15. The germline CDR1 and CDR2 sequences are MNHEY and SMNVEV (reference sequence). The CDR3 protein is CASSQGALFKIAYNEQFF. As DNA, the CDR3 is TGTGCCAGCAGCCAGGGGGCCCTATTTAAGATAGCCTACAATGAGCAGTTCTTC.

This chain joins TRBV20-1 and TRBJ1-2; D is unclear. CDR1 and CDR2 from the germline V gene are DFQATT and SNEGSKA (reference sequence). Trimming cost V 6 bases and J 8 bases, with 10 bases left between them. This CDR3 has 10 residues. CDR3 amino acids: CSAAGGGYTF. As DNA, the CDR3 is TGCAGTGCCGCGGGAGGGGGCTACACCTTC.

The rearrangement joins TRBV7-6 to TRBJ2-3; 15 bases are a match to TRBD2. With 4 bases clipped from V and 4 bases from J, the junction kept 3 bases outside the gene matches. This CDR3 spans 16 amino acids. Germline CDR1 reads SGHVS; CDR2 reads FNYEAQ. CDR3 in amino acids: CASSSGLAGGSDTQYF. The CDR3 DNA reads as TGTGCCAGCAGCTCCGGACTAGCGGGAGGGTCAGATACGCAGTATTTT.

The CDR3 DNA sequence: TGTGCCATCAGTGATTCGTCAAACACCATATATTTT. Amino acid sequence: CAISDSSNTIYF. The chain links TRBV10-3 to TRBJ1-3; D uncertain. CDR1 and CDR2 (germline): ENHRY, SYGVKD. V gave up 3 bases and J gave up 6 bases, with 6 bases separating them. This CDR3 region has 12 residues.

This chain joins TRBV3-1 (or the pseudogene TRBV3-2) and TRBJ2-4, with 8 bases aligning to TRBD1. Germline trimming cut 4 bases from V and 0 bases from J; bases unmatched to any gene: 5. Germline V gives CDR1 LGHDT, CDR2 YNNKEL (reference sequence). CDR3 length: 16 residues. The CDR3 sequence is CASSLRTGLAKNIQYF. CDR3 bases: TGTGCCAGCAGCCTAAGGACAGGGCTAGCCAAAAACATTCAGTACTTC.

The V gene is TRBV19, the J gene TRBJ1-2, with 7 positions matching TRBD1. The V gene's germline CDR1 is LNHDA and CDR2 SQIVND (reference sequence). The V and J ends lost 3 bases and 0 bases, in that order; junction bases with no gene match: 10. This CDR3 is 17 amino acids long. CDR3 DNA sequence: TGTGCCAGTAGTATCAAGGGCCCGGGACAGCCTAACTATGGCTACACCTTC. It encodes CASSIKGPGQPNYGYTF.

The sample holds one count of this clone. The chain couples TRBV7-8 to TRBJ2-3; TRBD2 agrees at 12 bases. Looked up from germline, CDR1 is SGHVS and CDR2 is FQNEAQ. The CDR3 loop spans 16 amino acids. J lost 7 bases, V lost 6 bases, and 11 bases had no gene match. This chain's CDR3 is CASRPKLAGGTNTQYF. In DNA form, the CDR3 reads TGTGCCAGCAGACCTAAACTAGCGGGGGGCACGAATACGCAGTATTTT.

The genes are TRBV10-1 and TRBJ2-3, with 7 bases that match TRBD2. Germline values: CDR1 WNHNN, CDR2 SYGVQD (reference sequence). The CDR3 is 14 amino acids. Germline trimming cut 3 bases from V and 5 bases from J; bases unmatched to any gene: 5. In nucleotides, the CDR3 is TGCGCCAGCAGTGACGGCGGGAGAAGAGATACGCAGTATTTT. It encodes CASSDGGRRDTQYF.

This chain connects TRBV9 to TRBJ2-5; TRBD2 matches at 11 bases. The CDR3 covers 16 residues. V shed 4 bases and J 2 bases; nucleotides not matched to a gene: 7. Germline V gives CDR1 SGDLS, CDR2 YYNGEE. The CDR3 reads CASSPTTSGVQETQYF. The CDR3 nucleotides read TGTGCCAGCAGCCCAACGACTAGCGGGGTTCAAGAGACCCAGTACTTC.

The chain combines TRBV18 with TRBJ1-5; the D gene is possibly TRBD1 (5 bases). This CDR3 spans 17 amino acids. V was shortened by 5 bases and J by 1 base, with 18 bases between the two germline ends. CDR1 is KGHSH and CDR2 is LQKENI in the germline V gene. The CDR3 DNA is TGTGCCAGCTCAACCCTTAAAGGGGTGACGAGCAATCAGCCCCAGCATTTT. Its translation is CASSTLKGVTSNQPQHF.

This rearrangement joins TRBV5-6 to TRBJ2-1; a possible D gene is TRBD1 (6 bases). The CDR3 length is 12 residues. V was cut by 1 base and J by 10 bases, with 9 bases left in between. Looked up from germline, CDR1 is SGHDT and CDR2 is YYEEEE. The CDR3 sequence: CASSLLDREQFF. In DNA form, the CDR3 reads TGTGCCAGCAGCTTGCTAGACAGGGAGCAGTTCTTC.

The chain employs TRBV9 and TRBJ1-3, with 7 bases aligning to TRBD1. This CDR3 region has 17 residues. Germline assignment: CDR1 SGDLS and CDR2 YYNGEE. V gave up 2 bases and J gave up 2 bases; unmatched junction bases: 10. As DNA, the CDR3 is TGTGCCAGCAGCGTGGGGGTACTAGGGGGCGCTGGAAACACCATATATTTT. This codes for CASSVGVLGGAGNTIYF.

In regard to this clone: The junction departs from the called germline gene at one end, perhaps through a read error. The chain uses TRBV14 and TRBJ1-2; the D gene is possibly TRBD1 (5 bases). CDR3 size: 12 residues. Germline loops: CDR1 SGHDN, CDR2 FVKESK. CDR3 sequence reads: CASSQAGGERVF. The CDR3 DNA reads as TGTGCCAGCAGCCAAGCGGGAGGGGAAAGGGTCTTC.

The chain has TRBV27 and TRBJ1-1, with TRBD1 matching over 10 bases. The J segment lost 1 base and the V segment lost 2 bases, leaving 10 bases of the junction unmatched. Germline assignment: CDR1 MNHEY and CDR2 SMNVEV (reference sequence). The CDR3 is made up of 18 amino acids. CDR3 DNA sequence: TGTGCCAGCAGTTTACTGCGGGACAGGGGAATGAAGAACACTGAAGCTTTCTTT. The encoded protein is CASSLLRDRGMKNTEAFF.

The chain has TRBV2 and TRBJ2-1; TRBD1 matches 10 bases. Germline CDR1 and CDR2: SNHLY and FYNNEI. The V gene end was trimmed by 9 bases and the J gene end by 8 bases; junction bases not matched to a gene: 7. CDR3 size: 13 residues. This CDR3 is CARRQGATDEQFF. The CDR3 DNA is TGTGCCAGGAGACAGGGGGCGACCGATGAGCAGTTCTTC.

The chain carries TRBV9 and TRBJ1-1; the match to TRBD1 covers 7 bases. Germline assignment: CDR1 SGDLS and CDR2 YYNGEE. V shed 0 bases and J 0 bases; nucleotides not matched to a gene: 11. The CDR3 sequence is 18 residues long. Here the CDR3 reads CASSVGQGLKGLNTEAFF. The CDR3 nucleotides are TGTGCCAGCAGCGTAGGACAGGGCTTGAAAGGGCTGAACACTGAAGCTTTCTTT.

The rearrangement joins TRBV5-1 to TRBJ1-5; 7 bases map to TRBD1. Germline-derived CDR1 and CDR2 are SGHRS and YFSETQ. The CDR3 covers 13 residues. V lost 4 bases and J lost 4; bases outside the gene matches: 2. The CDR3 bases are TGCGCCAGCAGCCGACAGGGAAATCAGCCCCAGCATTTT. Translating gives CASSRQGNQPQHF.

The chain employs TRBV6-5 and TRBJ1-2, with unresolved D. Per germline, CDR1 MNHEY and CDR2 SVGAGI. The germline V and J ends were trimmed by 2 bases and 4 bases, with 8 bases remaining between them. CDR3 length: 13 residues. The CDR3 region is CASSYTPSYGYTF. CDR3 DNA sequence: TGTGCCAGCAGTTACACCCCGAGCTATGGCTACACCTTC.

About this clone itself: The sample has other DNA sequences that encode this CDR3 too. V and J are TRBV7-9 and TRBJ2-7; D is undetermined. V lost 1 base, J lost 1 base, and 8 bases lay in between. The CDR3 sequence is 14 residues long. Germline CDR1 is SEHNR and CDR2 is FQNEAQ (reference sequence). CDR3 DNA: TGTGCCAGCAGCTTAGGCGCCCCATCCTACGAGCAGTACTTC. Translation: CASSLGAPSYEQYF. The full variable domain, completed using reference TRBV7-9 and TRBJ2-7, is DTGVSQNPRHKITKRGQNVTFRCDPISEHNRLYWYRQTLGQGPEFLTYFQNEAQLEKSRLLSDRFSAERPKGSFSTLEIQRTEQGDSAMYLCASSLGAPSYEQYFGPGTRLTVT.

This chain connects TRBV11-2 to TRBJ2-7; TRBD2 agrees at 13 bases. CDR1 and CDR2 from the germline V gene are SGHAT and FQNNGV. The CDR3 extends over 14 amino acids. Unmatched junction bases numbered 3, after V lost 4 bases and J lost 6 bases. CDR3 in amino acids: CASSSTSGGAEQYF. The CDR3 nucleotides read TGTGCCAGCAGCTCAACTAGCGGGGGGGCCGAGCAGTACTTC.

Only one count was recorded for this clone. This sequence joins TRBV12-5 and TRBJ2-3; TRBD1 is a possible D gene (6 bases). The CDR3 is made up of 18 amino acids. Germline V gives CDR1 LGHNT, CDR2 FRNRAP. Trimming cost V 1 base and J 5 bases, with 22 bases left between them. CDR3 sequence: CASGLDGTNQSLGDTQYF. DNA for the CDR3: TGTGCTAGTGGTTTGGACGGGACAAACCAAAGCTTGGGAGATACGCAGTATTTT. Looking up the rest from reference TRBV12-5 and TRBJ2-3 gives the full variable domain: DARVTQTPRHKVTEMGQEVTMRCQPILGHNTVFWYRQTMMQGLELLAYFRNRAPLDDSGMPKDRFSAEMPDATLATLKIQPSEPRDSAVYFCASGLDGTNQSLGDTQYFGPGTRLTVL.